Listed here are 30 T cell receptor beta chains from one sample, sequenced in a study of blood T cell repertoires in COVID-19. The repertoire was sequenced with immunoSEQ multiplex PCR; TCRdb's copy has only in-frame clones and lacks some. The sample includes over 200,000 clones, around 90% of them seen just once. Specimen: PBMCs or T cells enriched from blood (not recorded which). Receptors were obtained from a woman aged 25 to 39 who had been exposed to COVID-19.

The chain joins TRBV27 to TRBJ2-7; 9 bases are shared with TRBD1. V trimming: 9 bases; J trimming: 9 bases; junction bases outside the gene matches: 12. The CDR3 has 13 amino acids. The germline V gene has CDR1 MNHEY and CDR2 SMNVEV (reference sequence). The CDR3 region is CASKGTGMFVQYF. In DNA form, the CDR3 reads TGTGCCAGTAAAGGGACAGGGATGTTTGTGCAGTACTTC.

J is TRBJ1-1 and V is TRBV30, with 9 nucleotides matching TRBD1. CDR3 length: 13 residues. Germline assignment: CDR1 GTSNPN and CDR2 SVGIG (reference sequence). V trimming: 8 bases; J trimming: 5 bases; junction bases outside the gene matches: 9. This chain's CDR3 is CAIHRGRGTEAFF. The CDR3 nucleotides read TGTGCCATACACAGGGGGCGCGGGACTGAAGCTTTCTTT.

Notes on this clone: This sample includes further DNA sequences coding for the same CDR3. The chain employs TRBV6-5 and TRBJ2-7; TRBD1 matches 8 bases. The CDR3 length is 13 residues. The germline V gene has CDR1 MNHEY and CDR2 SVGAGI. V shed 5 bases, J shed 6 bases, and the junction held 6 bases outside the gene matches. Written as DNA, the CDR3 is TGTGCCAGCAGTCCCGACAGGGGCGGCGAGCAGTACTTC. Residues: CASSPDRGGEQYF.

CDR3 amino acids: CASRSRASWENTIYF. In DNA, the CDR3 is TGTGCCAGCAGATCGCGGGCGTCCTGGGAAAACACCATATATTTT. This rearrangement joins TRBV28 to TRBJ1-3; no firm D call. The germline V gene has CDR1 MDHEN and CDR2 SYDVKM. The CDR3 consists of 15 residues. V lost 6 bases and J lost 6, with 18 bases in between.

The chain joins TRBV5-1 to TRBJ2-5, with TRBD2 matching 12 bases. Germline trimming cut 0 bases from V and 5 bases from J; bases unmatched to any gene: 5. This CDR3 has 16 amino acids. Looked up from germline, CDR1 is SGHRS and CDR2 is YFSETQ. The CDR3 here is CASSLETSGSHETQYF. The CDR3 DNA follows: TGCGCCAGCAGCTTGGAGACTAGCGGGAGTCACGAGACCCAGTACTTC.

This clone has only a few counts. V usage is TRBV2 and J usage is TRBJ1-1, with D perhaps matching TRBD1 (5 bases). CDR1 and CDR2 from the germline V gene are SNHLY and FYNNEI. CDR3 length equals 17 residues. Trimming left V 2 bases short and J 4 bases short, with 20 bases between. The CDR3 is CASSEWGEREVGTEAFF. In DNA, the CDR3 is TGTGCCAGCAGTGAATGGGGGGAGAGGGAGGTGGGCACTGAAGCTTTCTTT.

The rearrangement uses TRBV11-2 and TRBJ2-7; D is perhaps TRBD2 (6 bases). Germline-derived CDR1 and CDR2 are SGHAT and FQNNGV. Trimming left V 2 bases short and J 6 bases short, with 20 bases between. The CDR3 runs 16 residues. CDR3 protein: CASSLYPSRETGEQYF. CDR3 nucleotides: TGTGCCAGCAGCTTATACCCTTCCCGGGAGACCGGCGAGCAGTACTTC.

The V gene is TRBV11-2, the J gene TRBJ2-1; 8 bases match TRBD2. V trimming: 0 bases; J trimming: 2 bases; junction bases outside the gene matches: 6. The CDR3 length is 17 residues. In germline, CDR1 is SGHAT, CDR2 FQNNGV. The chain's CDR3 is CASSLDGGEATYNEQFF. CDR3 in DNA: TGTGCCAGCAGCTTAGACGGGGGGGAGGCCACCTACAATGAGCAGTTCTTC.

The chain combines TRBV30 with TRBJ1-3; D is perhaps TRBD1 (5 bases). The CDR3 loop spans 13 amino acids. V lost 4 bases and J 4 bases, leaving 11 bases between the germline ends. The germline gives CDR1 GTSNPN, CDR2 SVGIG (reference sequence). The CDR3 nucleotides are TGTGCCTGGACCCTCGCAGGGGGAAACACCATATATTTT. Protein product: CAWTLAGGNTIYF.

The V gene is TRBV7-9, the J gene TRBJ2-3; 9 nucleotides line up with TRBD1. The V gene's germline CDR1 is SEHNR and CDR2 FQNEAQ (reference sequence). The CDR3 runs 16 residues. Trimming cost V 5 bases and J 1 base; bases outside gene matches: 7. The CDR3 sequence: CASSAPGQGGTDTQYF. The CDR3 nucleotides are TGTGCCAGCAGCGCGCCGGGACAGGGAGGCACAGATACGCAGTATTTT.

This chain uses TRBV30 with TRBJ2-1; 7 positions match TRBD2. V gave up 3 bases and J gave up 5 bases; unmatched junction bases: 19. Germline V gives CDR1 GTSNPN, CDR2 SVGIG (reference sequence). The CDR3 is 18 residues long. CDR3 in amino acids: CAWSRYAGTTENHNEQFF. In nucleotides, the CDR3 is TGTGCCTGGAGCCGATACGCCGGGACTACCGAAAACCACAATGAGCAGTTCTTC.

The chain couples TRBV9 to TRBJ2-1, with D possibly matching TRBD1 (6 bases). Germline CDR1 SGDLS, CDR2 YYNGEE. There are 14 residues in the CDR3. V was pared by 0 bases and J by 6 bases, with 10 bases between. CDR3 protein: CASSVGGQPNEQFF. The DNA of the CDR3 is TGTGCCAGCAGCGTAGGAGGACAGCCCAATGAGCAGTTCTTC.

The rearrangement links TRBV2 to TRBJ1-1; 7 bases line up with TRBD1. CDR1 is SNHLY and CDR2 is FYNNEI in the germline V gene. After removal of 5 bases from V and 4 bases from J, the junction contained 4 bases not matched to a gene. The CDR3 loop spans 13 amino acids. CDR3 sequence reads: CASSPQGGTEAFF. The CDR3 nucleotides read TGTGCCAGCAGTCCTCAGGGGGGCACTGAAGCTTTCTTT.

At least ten counts were recorded for this clone. The J gene is TRBJ2-2, the V gene TRBV28, with 9 positions matching TRBD2. The CDR3 totals 17 residues. V shed 6 bases and J 5 bases; nucleotides not matched to a gene: 13. The germline CDR1 and CDR2 sequences are MDHEN and SYDVKM. CDR3 loop: CASSPVGREGQTGELFF. In DNA, the CDR3 is TGTGCCAGCAGCCCGGTTGGGCGGGAGGGCCAGACCGGGGAGCTGTTTTTT.

The DNA for the CDR3 is TGTGCCACCAGTGATGGTAACAGTTCCCCGATCAATCAGCCCCAGCATTTT. It encodes CATSDGNSSPINQPQHF. This chain joins TRBV24-1 and TRBJ1-5; D gene uncertain. V lost 3 bases, J lost 3 bases, and 17 bases lay in between. Germline values: CDR1 KGHDR, CDR2 SFDVKD. The CDR3 length is 17 residues.

V and J are TRBV12-3 or TRBV12-4 and TRBJ2-5, with D tentatively TRBD2 (5 bases). Trimming shortened V by 6 bases and J by 2 bases, and 10 bases separated the two germline ends. The CDR3 covers 13 residues. The CDR3 reads CASSLEVQETQYF. The CDR3, as DNA: TGTGCCAGCAGCCTGGAGGTACAAGAGACCCAGTACTTC.

This rearrangement joins TRBV5-4 to TRBJ1-1; D is ambiguous. The CDR3 length is 11 residues. Trimming pared 7 bases from V and 2 bases from J, leaving 6 bases between. The V gene's germline CDR1 is SGHNT and CDR2 YYREEE (reference sequence). The CDR3 nucleotides are TGTGCCAGCCACAGCAACACTGAAGCTTTCTTT. It encodes CASHSNTEAFF.

The chain uses TRBV3-1 (or the pseudogene TRBV3-2) and TRBJ2-7; maybe TRBD1 (6 bases). There are 13 residues in the CDR3. Germline CDR1 and CDR2: LGHDT and YNNKEL (reference sequence). V lost 6 bases and J 3 bases, leaving 12 bases between the germline ends. The CDR3 DNA follows: TGTGCCAGCAGGGGGGCAGGTGGCTACGAGCAGTACTTC. This encodes CASRGAGGYEQYF.

The J gene is TRBJ1-1, the V gene TRBV5-1, with D possibly TRBD1 on 5 matching bases. Trimming took 4 bases from V and 1 from J, leaving 14 bases between them. This CDR3 contains 15 residues. Germline CDR1 reads SGHRS; CDR2 reads YFSETQ. DNA of the CDR3: TGCGCCAGCAGCCCGGGCGGGGACGGGAACACTGAAGCTTTCTTT. It codes for CASSPGGDGNTEAFF.

V is TRBV7-9 and J is TRBJ1-1, with TRBD1 identical over 10 bases. Trimming removed 3 bases from V and 5 bases from J; junction bases left unmatched: 15. Germline-derived CDR1 and CDR2 are SEHNR and FQNEAQ (reference sequence). This CDR3 is built from 18 residues. Here the CDR3 DNA reads TGTGCCAGCAGCTTTGGCTCCGGGACAGGGGTTTTAAAGACTGAAGCTTTCTTT. Protein sequence: CASSFGSGTGVLKTEAFF.

J is TRBJ2-3 and V is TRBV9; 10 bases fit TRBD1. The CDR3 totals 15 residues. Germline CDR1 SGDLS, CDR2 YYNGEE. V lost 4 bases, J lost 2 bases, and 4 bases stayed unmatched. In DNA form, the CDR3 reads TGTGCCAGCAGCCGGGACAGGGGTTCCACAGATACGCAGTATTTT. Translating gives CASSRDRGSTDTQYF.

This clone was found once. The chain is built from TRBV3-1 (or the pseudogene TRBV3-2) and TRBJ2-4; D remains unclear. The CDR3 extends over 17 amino acids. The V and J ends lost 1 base and 0 bases respectively, with 13 bases between them. Germline V CDR1 and CDR2: LGHDT, YNNKEL (reference sequence). For the CDR3, the DNA is TGTGCCAGCAGCCAAGGTGAAACTCTACTAGCCAAAAACATTCAGTACTTC. Its translation: CASSQGETLLAKNIQYF.

The genes are TRBV12-3 or TRBV12-4 and TRBJ2-1, with D possibly TRBD2 on 5 matching bases. The V and J ends lost 5 bases and 7 bases respectively, with 9 bases between them. This CDR3 contains 12 residues. The chain's CDR3 is CASSPTSNEQFF. The CDR3 nucleotides read TGTGCCAGCAGTCCCACTAGTAATGAGCAGTTCTTC.

This sequence joins TRBV4-1 and TRBJ2-5, with TRBD2 matching 16 bases. The CDR3 runs to 20 residues. With V trimmed by 0 bases and J by 1 base, 8 bases remained unmatched. The germline V gene encodes CDR1 MGHRA and CDR2 YSYEKL. The CDR3 bases are TGCGCCAGCAGCCAAGATGGGACTAGCGGGAGGGCCTTTTTCCAAGAGACCCAGTACTTC. Protein: CASSQDGTSGRAFFQETQYF.

This chain uses TRBV11-2 with TRBJ2-1; 8 bases agree with TRBD2. V shed 6 bases, J shed 7 bases, and the junction held 8 bases outside the gene matches. This CDR3 has 14 residues. Per the germline V gene, CDR1 is SGHAT and CDR2 is FQNNGV. The CDR3 region is CASSLRGVSNEQFF. The CDR3 DNA is TGTGCCAGCAGTTTGCGGGGGGTTTCGAATGAGCAGTTCTTC.

The genes are TRBV7-9 and TRBJ1-5; D not resolved. Germline CDR1 and CDR2: SEHNR and FQNEAQ (reference sequence). V gave up 1 base and J gave up 4 bases, with 8 bases separating them. The CDR3 totals 14 residues. The CDR3 nucleotides are TGTGCCAGCAGCTTAGAAGGCGGAAATCAGCCCCAGCATTTT. This encodes CASSLEGGNQPQHF.

The chain has TRBV11-2 and TRBJ2-7; TRBD2 matches 11 bases. The CDR3 is made up of 15 amino acids. Unmatched junction bases numbered 6, after V lost 4 bases and J lost 4 bases. Germline CDR1 and CDR2: SGHAT and FQNNGV. The CDR3 protein is CASSSVAGGQYEQYF. CDR3 sequence (DNA): TGTGCCAGCAGCTCAGTAGCGGGAGGGCAGTACGAGCAGTACTTC.

This chain links TRBV19 with TRBJ2-7, with 7 bases that match TRBD1. J lost 1 base, V lost 3 bases, and 3 bases had no gene match. The CDR3 is made up of 14 amino acids. Germline V lookup: CDR1 LNHDA, CDR2 SQIVND (reference sequence). CDR3: CASSIYRGSYEQYF. CDR3 nucleotide sequence: TGTGCCAGTAGTATCTACAGGGGATCCTACGAGCAGTACTTC.

The V and J genes are TRBV27 and TRBJ1-5; 10 positions agree with TRBD1. Trimming cost V 5 bases and J 3 bases; bases outside gene matches: 4. This CDR3 has 15 residues. Per germline, CDR1 MNHEY and CDR2 SMNVEV (reference sequence). CDR3 loop: CASSPGTGDNQPQHF. Written as DNA, the CDR3 is TGTGCCAGCAGTCCGGGGACAGGGGACAATCAGCCCCAGCATTTT.

The V call is TRBV6-1, the J call TRBJ1-1; possible D gene TRBD1, 6 bases. With 2 bases removed from V and 0 bases from J, the gap between germline ends came to 10 bases. Germline values: CDR1 MNHNS, CDR2 SASEGT. This CDR3 spans 15 amino acids. The CDR3 spells CASSESGTLNTEAFF. The CDR3 region has the DNA TGTGCCAGCAGTGAAAGCGGGACACTGAACACTGAAGCTTTCTTT.